The clone carrying this TCR beta chain was detected many times. Antigen specificity is unknown. This record belongs to a study of Graves' ophthalmopathy and Graves' hyperthyroidism. Study-wide findings and caveats: Cross-validated, the 13-signature model showed 87.88%/81.08% sensitivity/specificity, and 80%/75% in the test set.

The study excluded patients with other autoimmune diseases, uncontrolled infections, pregnancy or lactation. Diagnosis was based on clinical symptoms, serum thyroxine, TRAb, thyroid ultrasound and orbital computed tomography. The CDR3 sequence is 14 residues long. CDR1 DFQATT and CDR2 SNEGSKA come from the germline V gene (reference sequence). V shed 5 bases and J shed 4 bases, with 15 bases lying between them. Amplification of the TCR beta CDR3 regions used RNA transcripts (as template). RT-PCR with HTBI primers came first, then second-round multiplex PCR. MiXCR, run by TCRdb on the multiplex PCR reads, gives a single entry per CDR3 protein. The data show about 370,000 distinct CDR3 sequences, approximately 17% seen once.

The TCR originated in an adult woman with stable Graves' hyperthyroidism. This rearrangement joins TRBV20-1 to TRBJ1-3; no definite D call. The material sequenced was peripheral blood. The CDR3 protein is CSALGPVAGNTIYF. CDR3 in DNA: TGCAGTGCTCTCGGCCCGGTAGCGGGAAACACCATATATTTT.